Given below is one T cell receptor (beta chain) in context. Its antigen is unidentified. Deletions cut 3 bases from V and 2 bases from J, with 14 bases between. Looked up from germline, CDR1 is SGDLS and CDR2 is YYNGEE. CDR3 length: 15 residues. The entry originates in a study of shared clonotypes between healthy human individuals. Ten immunoSEQ deep assay plates were used to sequence unsorted PBMC DNA. Assay used: immunoSEQ multiplex PCR; TCRdb lists only in-frame clones, some missing. The table includes around 500,000 clones, 65% to 80% detected once. Study results and caveats: Only blood was sampled, and tissue TCR repertoires likely differ from blood ones.

The receptor was derived from a woman aged 40 to 49 in good health. Some clones in this sample may be carry-over from other donors' samples. V gene TRBV9 combines with J gene TRBJ1-1; tentatively, D is TRBD1 (6 bases). Sequencing was carried out using PBMCs. The CDR3 sequence: CASSATGQLNTEAFF. CDR3 bases: TGTGCCAGCAGCGCCACGGGACAACTCAACACTGAAGCTTTCTTT.